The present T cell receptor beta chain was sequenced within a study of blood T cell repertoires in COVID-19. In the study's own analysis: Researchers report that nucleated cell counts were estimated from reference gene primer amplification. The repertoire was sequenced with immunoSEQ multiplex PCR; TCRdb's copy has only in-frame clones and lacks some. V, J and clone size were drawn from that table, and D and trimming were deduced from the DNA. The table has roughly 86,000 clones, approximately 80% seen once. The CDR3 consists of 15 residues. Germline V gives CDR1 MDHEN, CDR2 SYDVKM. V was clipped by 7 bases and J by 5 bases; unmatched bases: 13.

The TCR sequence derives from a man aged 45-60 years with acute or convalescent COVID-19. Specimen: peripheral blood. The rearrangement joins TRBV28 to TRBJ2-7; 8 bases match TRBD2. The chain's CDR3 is CASTLSGSNMDEQYF. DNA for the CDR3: TGTGCCAGCACCCTCAGCGGGAGCAATATGGACGAGCAGTACTTC.